The clone carrying this TCR beta chain was recorded once. The table came from immunoSEQ multiplex PCR; TCRdb's copy has only in-frame clones and leaves some out. The sample carries roughly 75,000 clones, around 83% recorded once. This sample is drawn from a study of OX40 agonist ivuxolimab in advanced cancers. Study background: Ivuxolimab, an agonist antibody against OX40 (CD134), was given to patients. Patients were dosed intravenously with ivuxolimab at 0.01 to 10 mg/kg every 2 weeks.

V lost 4 bases and J lost 6; bases outside the gene matches: 8. Germline CDR1 reads GTSNPN; CDR2 reads SVGIG (reference sequence). There are 13 residues in the CDR3. The sequenced sample was CD4+ or CD8+ T cells sorted from blood, obtained in a trial of the OX40 agonist ivuxolimab. The receptor was derived from an adult with an advanced solid tumor such as melanoma, head and neck, liver or kidney cancer. This chain joins TRBV30 and TRBJ2-7; TRBD1 matches 8 bases. CDR3 DNA sequence: TGTGCCTGGACCCGGACAGGGTTTGGCGAGCAGTACTTC. Protein: CAWTRTGFGEQYF. Using reference TRBV30 and TRBJ2-7 for the parts outside the CDR3, the full variable domain is SQTIHQWPATLVQPVGSPLSLECTVEGTSNPNLYWYRQAAGRGLQLLFYSVGIGQISSEVPQNLSASRPQDRQFILSSKKLLLSDSGFYLCAWTRTGFGEQYFGPGTRLTVT.